These 10 T cell receptor beta chains were all obtained from the same sample, sequenced in a study of OX40 agonist ivuxolimab in advanced cancers. Sequencing was performed with immunoSEQ multiplex PCR; in TCRdb, only in-frame clones are kept and a portion is missing. Of 76,000 or so clones listed, over 90% are singletons. Sequenced here: CD4+ or CD8+ T cells sorted from blood, sampled in a trial of the OX40 agonist ivuxolimab. Receptor source: an adult with an advanced solid tumor such as melanoma, head and neck, liver or kidney cancer.

CDR3 residues: CASSIGRGLQETQYF. CDR3 nucleotide sequence: TGTGCCAGTAGTATCGGGAGGGGCCTCCAAGAGACCCAGTACTTC. The rearrangement uses TRBV19 and TRBJ2-5, with 8 nucleotides matching TRBD2. Per germline, CDR1 LNHDA and CDR2 SQIVND (reference sequence). J lost 1 base, V lost 3 bases, and 4 bases had no gene match. The CDR3 covers 15 residues. Supplemented by reference TRBV19 and TRBJ2-5, the full variable domain reads DGGITQSPKYLFRKEGQNVTLSCEQNLNHDAMYWYRQDPGQGLRLIYYSQIVNDFQKGDIAEGYSVSREKKESFPLTVTSAQKNPTAFYLCASSIGRGLQETQYFGPGTRLLVL.

The chain has TRBV13 and TRBJ1-1; D gene uncertain. Germline V gives CDR1 PRHDT, CDR2 FYEKMQ (reference sequence). The V and J ends lost 4 bases and 3 bases respectively, with 6 bases between them. The CDR3 loop spans 12 amino acids. The CDR3 loop reads CASSSQHTEAFF. The CDR3 nucleotides are TGTGCCAGCAGCTCGCAACACACTGAAGCTTTCTTT.

The V and J genes are TRBV25-1 and TRBJ2-7; the D gene could be TRBD1 or TRBD2 (6 bases each). V lost 5 bases to trimming and J lost 7 bases, with 12 bases between them. CDR1 and CDR2 from the germline V gene are MGHDK and SYGVNS. The length of the CDR3 is 12 residues. CDR3 in DNA: TGTGCCAGCAGTCGGGGGCCGGGGGAGCAGTACTTC. Translation: CASSRGPGEQYF.

This clone has only one observation. The rearrangement uses TRBV11-2 and TRBJ1-5; D gene ambiguous. The CDR3 is 15 amino acids. The germline CDR1 and CDR2 sequences are SGHAT and FQNNGV. Trimming took 0 bases from V and 0 from J, leaving 6 bases between them. The CDR3 nucleotides read TGTGCCAGCAGCTTAGAACCTAATAGCAATCAGCCCCAGCATTTT. It encodes CASSLEPNSNQPQHF.

The chain employs TRBV11-2 and TRBJ2-7, with D possibly TRBD1 on 6 matching bases. V dropped 1 base and J dropped 4 bases, with 8 bases sitting between them. The CDR3 is 13 amino acids. Per the germline V gene, CDR1 is SGHAT and CDR2 is FQNNGV. CDR3: CASSLAGEYEQYF. Written as DNA, the CDR3 is TGTGCCAGCAGCTTAGCAGGGGAATACGAGCAGTACTTC.

This clone occurred a few times. This chain connects TRBV7-2 to TRBJ1-2; maybe TRBD1 (5 bases). This CDR3 is 12 amino acids long. Per germline, CDR1 SGHTA and CDR2 FQGNSA. V lost 5 bases and J 5 bases, leaving 9 bases between the germline ends. CDR3 in DNA: TGTGCCAGCAGCGCGGGGGAATATGGCTACACCTTC. It yields the protein CASSAGEYGYTF.

This clone showed up just a few times. The chain links TRBV15 to TRBJ1-2; D not resolved. The length of the CDR3 is 16 residues. The V gene's germline CDR1 is LNHNV and CDR2 YYDKDF (reference sequence). Trimming removed 5 bases at V and 3 bases at J, with 19 bases between. The CDR3 region is CATSLKRSPAHYGYTF. In DNA form, the CDR3 reads TGTGCCACCAGCTTAAAAAGGAGTCCTGCTCACTATGGCTACACCTTC.

This sequence joins TRBV5-6 and TRBJ2-1; 10 positions match TRBD1. Germline V gene data show CDR1 as SGHDT and CDR2 as YYEEEE. V was pared by 4 bases and J by 8 bases, with 6 bases of the junction left unmatched. There are 14 residues in the CDR3. CDR3 in DNA: TGTGCCAGCAGCAGGGGACAGGGGATCGATGAGCAGTTCTTC. This codes for CASSRGQGIDEQFF.

The chain carries TRBV25-1 and TRBJ2-4; D is perhaps TRBD2 (5 bases). Germline CDR1 is MGHDK and CDR2 is SYGVNS. Trimming removed 3 bases from V and 8 bases from J, with 14 bases in between. CDR3 length: 14 residues. The CDR3 DNA is TGTGCCAGCAGTGAGGTGGGAGTGTCGGACATTCAGTACTTC. Residues: CASSEVGVSDIQYF. Supplemented by reference TRBV25-1 and TRBJ2-4, the full variable domain reads EADIYQTPRYLVIGTGKKITLECSQTMGHDKMYWYQQDPGMELHLIHYSYGVNSTEKGDLSSESTVSRIRTEHFPLTLESARPSHTSQYLCASSEVGVSDIQYFGAGTRLSVL.

The V call is TRBV13, the J call TRBJ2-3, with 9 bases that match TRBD2. V gave up 5 bases and J gave up 3 bases; unmatched junction bases: 15. Germline V gene data show CDR1 as PRHDT and CDR2 as FYEKMQ (reference sequence). This CDR3 has 18 residues. CDR3 sequence reads: CASSTTPGSGGPTDTQYF. The CDR3 DNA is TGTGCCAGCAGCACCACCCCGGGTAGCGGGGGCCCTACAGATACGCAGTATTTT. Looking up the rest from reference TRBV13 and TRBJ2-3 gives the full variable domain: AAGVIQSPRHLIKEKRETATLKCYPIPRHDTVYWYQQGPGQDPQFLISFYEKMQSDKGSIPDRFSAQQFSDYHSELNMSSLELGDSALYFCASSTTPGSGGPTDTQYFGPGTRLTVL.